The clone carrying this T cell receptor beta chain appeared a few times. What it recognizes is unknown. The entry originates in a study of identical twins. Germline lookup yields CDR1 KGHDR and CDR2 SFDVKD. The J segment lost 4 bases and the V segment lost 4 bases, leaving 10 bases of the junction unmatched. The CDR3 runs 17 residues. TCRdb independently ran MiXCR on the 5' RACE reads; one entry per CDR3 protein. The table records over 550,000 distinct CDR3 sequences, roughly 6.6% of them present only once. General observations from the study: Invariant MAIT and iNKT cells could partly confound zero-insertion analyses.

The same sample was also studied in work on yellow fever vaccine responses in identical twins.

The origin of this receptor is a young woman in good health. The chain employs TRBV24-1 and TRBJ2-2; 8 nucleotides agree with TRBD2. The sequencing input was PBMCs. The CDR3 protein is CATSDPSGSRGTGELFF. Here the CDR3 DNA reads TGTGCCACCAGTGACCCCAGCGGGAGTCGAGGCACCGGGGAGCTGTTTTTT.